Shown below are 8 T cell receptor beta chains from a single sample sequenced in a study of blood T cell repertoires in COVID-19. This table comes from immunoSEQ multiplex PCR, and its TCRdb copy is limited to in-frame clones, with some not included. The sample contains 90,000 to 130,000 clones, over 65% of which appear only once. Specimen: peripheral blood. Every receptor here comes from a woman older than 75 with acute or convalescent COVID-19.

The chain has TRBV5-6 and TRBJ2-3; possibly TRBD1 for D (6 bases). Germline CDR1 reads SGHDT; CDR2 reads YYEEEE. The V gene lost 0 bases and the J gene lost 1 base, with 9 bases spanning the gap. The CDR3 has 15 amino acids. CDR3 residues: CASSLEPGGTDTQYF. The DNA of the CDR3 is TGTGCCAGCAGCTTGGAGCCAGGGGGCACAGATACGCAGTATTTT.

The V gene is TRBV7-2, the J gene TRBJ2-1; 9 bases fit TRBD1. This CDR3 spans 17 amino acids. In germline, CDR1 is SGHTA, CDR2 FQGNSA. Trimming at V came to 4 bases and at J to 4 bases, leaving 11 bases not matched to a gene. The CDR3: CASSSKTGTGIYNEQFF. CDR3 nucleotide sequence: TGTGCCAGCAGCTCTAAAACCGGGACAGGGATATACAATGAGCAGTTCTTC.

This chain uses TRBV18 with TRBJ1-1; a weak D match, TRBD1 (6 bases). Trimming stripped 10 bases from V and 0 bases from J, with 12 bases between. This CDR3 has 13 residues. Germline V CDR1 and CDR2: KGHSH, LQKENI. CDR3 nucleotides: TGTGCCACTAGAGGACAGATGAACACTGAAGCTTTCTTT. It is translated as CATRGQMNTEAFF. The full variable domain, rest sourced from reference TRBV18 and TRBJ1-1, is NAGVMQNPRHLVRRRGQEARLRCSPMKGHSHVYWYRQLPEEGLKFMVYLQKENIIDESGMPKERFSAEFPKEGPSILRIQQVVRGDSAAYFCATRGQMNTEAFFGQGTRLTVV.

The chain uses TRBV25-1 and TRBJ1-2, with 10 nucleotides matching TRBD1. The CDR3 is 15 amino acids. From germline, CDR1 is MGHDK and CDR2 SYGVNS. The V gene end was trimmed by 8 bases and the J gene end by 1 base; junction bases not matched to a gene: 7. This CDR3 reads CASLDRGENNYGYTF. CDR3 bases: TGTGCCAGCTTGGACAGGGGGGAAAATAACTATGGCTACACCTTC.

This clone showed up just a few times. This chain uses TRBV7-9 with TRBJ2-7; D is unclear. CDR1 and CDR2 from the germline V gene are SEHNR and FQNEAQ (reference sequence). V was pared by 3 bases and J by 0 bases, with 6 bases between. The CDR3 is 13 residues long. Written as DNA, the CDR3 is TGTGCCAGCAGCTTGTACACCTCCTACGAGCAGTACTTC. This gives the protein CASSLYTSYEQYF.

The V gene is TRBV19, the J gene TRBJ2-7, with 10 nucleotides matching TRBD1. Per the germline V gene, CDR1 is LNHDA and CDR2 is SQIVND (reference sequence). The CDR3 is 15 amino acids. V lost 7 bases, J lost 4 bases, and 10 bases stayed unmatched. CDR3 coding DNA: TGTGCCAGTAATCCCGCCGGGACAGGGGTTTACGAGCAGTACTTC. Protein sequence: CASNPAGTGVYEQYF.

The chain recombines TRBV5-5 with TRBJ2-3, with TRBD1 matching 7 bases. The CDR3 runs to 14 residues. The germline V gene encodes CDR1 SGHKS and CDR2 YYEKEE (reference sequence). Trimming took 0 bases from V and 4 from J; bases not matched to a gene: 2. The CDR3 bases are TGTGCCAGCAGCTTGGGGACAGGCTCAGATACGCAGTATTTT. Translating gives CASSLGTGSDTQYF.

J is TRBJ1-6 and V is TRBV7-9; D not resolved. Trimming left V 1 base short and J 5 bases short, with 6 bases between. CDR1 is SEHNR and CDR2 is FQNEAQ in the germline V gene (reference sequence). The CDR3 loop spans 14 amino acids. The CDR3 coding sequence is TGTGCCAGCAGCTTAGGCGAAGATAATTCACCCCTCCACTTT. It encodes CASSLGEDNSPLHF. The full variable domain, with the rest looked up from reference TRBV7-9 and TRBJ1-6, is DTGVSQNPRHKITKRGQNVTFRCDPISEHNRLYWYRQTLGQGPEFLTYFQNEAQLEKSRLLSDRFSAERPKGSFSTLEIQRTEQGDSAMYLCASSLGEDNSPLHFGNGTRLTVT.